Below, one TCR beta chain is given with its context. It lacks a known antigen. Base quality data are lacking; no much larger clone is found one base away. The sample is drawn from a study of cytomegalovirus exposure and HLA in healthy donors (dated by TCRdb to about 2017). Background on the whole study: In an earlier analysis of roughly 500 of the donors, under 300 Gb of sequence data and approximately 120 million unique TCR beta sequences from 150 million to 200 million T cells were reported. High-throughput TCR immunosequencing, statistical association of individual TCRs with disease status, and machine learning were combined to predict cytomegalovirus infection status. An earlier analysis of 450 to 750 of the donors used high-throughput TCR beta sequencing to judge whether each TCR beta V gene segment behaved as functional or pseudogenic. Donor age, sex, ethnicity and CMV serostatus were collected together with the repertoire data. The study used immunosequencing to profile the T cell repertoires of approximately 640 subjects and linked those repertoires to cytomegalovirus serostatus. HLA typing covered class I and class II loci at four-digit resolution. The study was designed to test whether signatures of past pathogen exposure could be identified by cataloging public T cell receptors. About 320 gigabases of sequencing data and approximately 85 million unique TCR sequences were included in an early release covering roughly 600 HLA-typed donors. In the later analysis, no new phenotypic data were used to find candidate immune exposures; instead, reliance was placed on TCR beta sequences and their occurrence across donors. Among under 450 genotyped donors of the cohort, an average of approximately 250,000 unique TCR beta nucleotide sequences were sequenced per donor, around a sixth of them non-productive. To study patterns of TCR occurrence, a later analysis re-analyzed previously published TCR beta repertoires from 666 donors and added high-resolution HLA genotyping. Four to six DR-DQ haplotypes were handled as single units for association and clustering, since linkage in the cohort was strong. The number of typed donors differed by locus: 629-630 for A, B, C, DRB1 and DQB1; about 520 for DQA1; roughly 600 for DPA1; and 450 to 480 for DPB1. In a later genetic analysis, genome-wide SNP genotypes for about 55% of the 666 donors were used, and that subset was treated as a discovery cohort. All discovery cohort repertoires had been generated using a single sequencing platform. Along with the approximately 650-subject first cohort, a separate validation cohort of approximately 110 different subjects was used. Among the roughly 400 genotyped donors, roughly 80% belonged to the genetic ancestry cluster associated with self-reported Caucasian donors. General study outcomes and caveats: In both the original and validation cohorts, the classifier was reported to diagnose cytomegalovirus status with high specificity and sensitivity. In an earlier analysis of approximately 590 of the donors, most TCR beta V segments appeared in productive rearrangements about 87% or about 30% of the time, broadly matching IMGT annotations. For the cohort, immune exposure information was limited to CMV serostatus. Presence/absence analyses assumed roughly uniform sequencing depth across donors, an assumption that may not hold. Three of the identified cytomegalovirus-associated TCR beta chains were confirmed in vitro to be specific for cytomegalovirus antigens. Most TCR sequences were seen in very few donors, while some public TCRs were found in many individuals. Linkage disequilibrium might explain the correlated functional status among segregating V segments, but an unknown experimental factor could not be ruled out. The cohort was sequenced for TCR beta chains only, and without alpha or paired-chain data the features that could be detected were limited. A later genetic analysis associated a missense DCLRE1C variant with V-gene and J-gene trimming of TCR beta chains, and an independent cohort replicated the association. A total of around 150 TCR beta chains were listed by the study as associated with cytomegalovirus. A further reported finding was that TCR beta sequences accurately predicted the HLA-A and HLA-B alleles for most subjects in the first cohort. Several of the top co-occurrence clusters appeared to be linked to parvovirus B19, influenza, CMV and Epstein-Barr virus, according to a later analysis. In a later genetic analysis, fewer N-insertions in productive TCRs were reported among donors in an Asian-associated ancestry cluster than the roughly 640-donor mean. According to the authors, the approach could potentially be generalized to other disease states and immunological phenotypes. The 87-base-pair reads could not distinguish some IMGT-functional V segments, including TRBV6-2 and TRBV6-3, so those segments were excluded. HLA typing was unavailable for some donors at each locus, so association tests used only the typed subset. Because counts were too low, roughly 17 rarely observed V segments, including chromosome 9 orphons, were left out of the earlier analysis of 500 to 750 of the donors. According to a later analysis, TCR association rates differed among HLA loci, with DRB1 alleles showing the most associated TCRs and HLA-C alleles showing the fewest. A group of highly shared sequence variants was considered likely to be a technical artifact of the sequencing pipeline. Compared with equally common non-associated chains, HLA-associated TCR beta chains in a later analysis were more clonally expanded and had lower generation probabilities. A later analysis found that most CMV-associated TCR beta chains appeared HLA-restricted, with HLA associations seemingly driven largely by CMV exposure. Strong co-occurrence of HLA alleles, especially DR and DQ, made assigning TCR associations to individual alleles difficult. At a false discovery rate of 0.05, a later analysis linked about 17,000 TCR beta sequences to specific HLA alleles.

The library relied on the immunoSEQ multiplex PCR assay. A mixture of 60 forward primers for TCR Vbeta segments and 13 reverse primers for TCR Jbeta segments was used in the multiplex PCR. The CDR3 region of rearranged TCR beta genes was amplified from genomic DNA with a multiplex PCR assay. On the Illumina HiSeq System, the amplified TCR beta libraries were sequenced as 87-base-pair reads. The source study handled its data this way. A later analysis tallied 80 million to 95 million unique TCR beta chains across the 700 or so repertoires, and approximately 9.9 million of those chains were shared by two or more donors. Raw reads were error-corrected and collapsed into unique sequences by a nearest-neighbor algorithm in which closely related sequences were merged to remove PCR and sequencing errors. V, D and J gene segments were assigned by aligning CDR3 sequences to IMGT reference sequences. For a sequence to be retained, a match of at least six nucleotides to both a V gene segment and a J gene segment was required. A rearrangement counted as productive if the CDR3 had no stop codons and remained in frame with V and J, and every other rearrangement counted as non-productive. Following IMGT convention, CDR3 was defined as the stretch from the second conserved V-encoded cysteine to the conserved J-encoded phenylalanine. The earlier analysis of fewer than 700 of the donors excluded sequences that lacked an unambiguous match to a single V gene segment. In an earlier analysis of more than 500 of the donors, a V segment was called functional when productive rearrangements were above 56.7%, and segregating when the standard deviation between donors exceeded 5%. A statistical classification framework was built for diagnosing cytomegalovirus status from the catalog of TCR beta chain sequences. A later analysis assigned V and J genes by comparing TCR nucleotide sequences with IMGT/GENE-DB human TR gene sequences. Using the TCRdist pipeline, a later analysis assigned CDR3 sequences along with most-parsimonious VDJ recombination scenarios. In a later analysis, every TCR beta chain was defined by the combination of its CDR3 amino acid sequence and its V-gene family, and reads without a unique V-gene family were dropped. In a later analysis, 500 to 650 highly shared, low-generation-probability nucleotide sequences were removed to address suspected cross-contamination and a sequencing artifact. In a later analysis, a clonal expansion index for each public chain was calculated from normalized within-repertoire ranks of inferred template counts. A later analysis computed generation probabilities with a VDJ recombination model fitted to out-of-frame rearrangements, and checked the results against IGoR. In a later analysis, hypergeometric tests were used to score TCR-TCR, TCR-HLA and TCR-CMV co-occurrence, with a repertoire-size bias correction applied to TCR pairs. False discovery rates were estimated in a later analysis by permuting HLA or CMV assignments 20 times. In a later analysis, co-occurring TCRs were grouped with DBSCAN, and TCRdist sequence similarity was added when clustering was performed within HLA-allele-positive subsets. Repertoires with fewer than 30,000 or more than 120,000 public chains, plus five repertoires with anomalous nucleotide sharing, were excluded from co-occurrence clustering. As stored in TCRdb, this immuneACCESS dataset retains in-frame rearrangements with V and J assigned. A fraction of the clones does not appear; measured against another copy, unresolved V genes explain less than half of the discrepancy, and the remainder lacks a known reason. Clonal size and the V and J genes are those of that table, whereas D and trimming came from the DNA. Within this sample are approximately 190,000 clones, with roughly 87% of them counted one time only. Approximately 1.1% of the sample comes from the top ten.

The cohort comprised fewer than 700 healthy bone marrow donors. At the time of sampling, every cohort member was nominally healthy, though immune exposures that went unrecorded were likely present. The donor was CMV seronegative and was included in the group of hundreds of seronegative cohort members. A peripheral blood sample was provided by each donor, and peripheral blood mononuclear cells were used for TCR beta sequencing. Genomic DNA extraction from the blood cell samples was performed with the Qiagen DNeasy Blood Extraction Kit. V is pared back by 5 bases and J by 0 bases, with 9 bases lying between the germline termini. The CDR3 spans 14 residues, from the cysteine through the phenylalanine. Only the CDR3 DNA stays, 42 bases, in frame from base 1. CDR1 and CDR2, per the germline V gene, are SGHTA and FQGNSA.

The sequence is built from TRBV7-2 and TRBJ2-3; too little of a D gene remains to name it. The sample consisted of PBMCs. This sequence was found in a boy aged 2 to 10 in good health and CMV-seronegative. This receptor has the CDR3 CASSPTFSTDTQYF. The DNA reads as follows: TGTGCCAGCAGCCCCACTTTTAGCACAGATACGCAGTATTTT.